This T cell receptor (beta chain) was sequenced during a study of cytomegalovirus exposure and HLA in healthy donors. 60 Vbeta and 13 Jbeta primers were used in PCR. The protocol was immunoSEQ multiplex PCR, while the TCRdb copy is restricted to in-frame clones and leaves out a portion. The repertoire holds roughly 150,000 clones, with around 80% as singletons. This CDR3 is 14 amino acids long. With 4 bases removed from V and 1 base from J, the gap between germline ends came to 11 bases. CDR1 is SQVTM, CDR2 ANQGSEA, per germline. The specimen sequenced was PBMCs. The chain is built from TRBV29-1 and TRBJ1-5; D is uncertain. The TCR sequence derives from a man aged 40-50 years in good health and CMV-seropositive. CDR3 nucleotides: TGCAGCGTTGTCCTTGGCCACAGCAATCAGCCCCAGCATTTT. Translating gives CSVVLGHSNQPQHF.